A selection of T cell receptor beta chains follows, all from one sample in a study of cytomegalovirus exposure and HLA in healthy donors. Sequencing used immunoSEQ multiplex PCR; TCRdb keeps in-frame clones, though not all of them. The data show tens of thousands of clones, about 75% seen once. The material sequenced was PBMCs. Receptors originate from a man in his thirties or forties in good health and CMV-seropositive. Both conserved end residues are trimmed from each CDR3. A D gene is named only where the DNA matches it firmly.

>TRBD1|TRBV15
ATSRGRTGGPDTQY
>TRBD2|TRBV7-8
ASSYGTSGGVIEQF
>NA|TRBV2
ASTERDRNQPQH
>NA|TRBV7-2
ASSFRRGLSDRNTGELF
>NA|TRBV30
AWSFRGQRDTQY
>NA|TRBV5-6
ASSPSVSSYNEQF
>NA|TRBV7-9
ASSHWTVFPYEQY
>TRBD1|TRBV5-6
ASSLAGTGEKLF
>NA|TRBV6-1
ASREPGRNYGYT
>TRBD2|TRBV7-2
ASSFNGGVGETQY
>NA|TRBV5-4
ASSAQYEQY
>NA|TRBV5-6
ASSLRGTEAF
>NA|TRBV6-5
ASSYDSGASPLH
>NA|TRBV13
ASSLGLGSLSSYEQY
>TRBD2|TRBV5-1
ASSPLAGGDEQF
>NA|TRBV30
AWSVLGPNSYNEQF
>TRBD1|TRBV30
AWSVSQGAQPQH
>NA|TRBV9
ASSVGIRGQETQY
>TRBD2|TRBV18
ASSPGLARAETQY
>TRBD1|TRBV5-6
ASSSGTGVGELF
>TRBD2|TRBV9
ASSVGAGGPRYEQY
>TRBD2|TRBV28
ASSLSSGGADEQF
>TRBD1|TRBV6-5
AISGDRDEQY
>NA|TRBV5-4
ASSLIRGRAGELF
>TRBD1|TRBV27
ASSGDRENEKLF
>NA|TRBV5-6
ASRGAGHSYEQY
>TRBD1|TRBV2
ASSGDRVAEAF
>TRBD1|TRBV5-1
ASSSRDRGTYEQY
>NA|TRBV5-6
ASSLRGPGNIQY
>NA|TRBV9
ASSISGTSTYEQY
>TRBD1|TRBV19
ASSIDSGGQGYNEQF
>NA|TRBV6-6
ASSYSLVYYEQY
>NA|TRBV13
ASSKERPSDSYEQY
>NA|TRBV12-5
ASGLVLGDPSEAF
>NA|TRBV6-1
ASRETPLTEAF
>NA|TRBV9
ASSAASPDTQY
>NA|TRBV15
ATSRVGGGRSGTDTQY
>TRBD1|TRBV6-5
ASSYLQGSTGELF
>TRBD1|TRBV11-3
ASSVRGFGNTEAF
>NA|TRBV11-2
ASSLDAGNYEQY
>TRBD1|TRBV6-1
ASSSGQGEGYT
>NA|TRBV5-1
ASSLARPAPANTIY
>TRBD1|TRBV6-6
ASSPNRGGNQPQH
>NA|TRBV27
ASSLSGGANYGYT
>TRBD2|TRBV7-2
ASSLYPRGGRQETQY
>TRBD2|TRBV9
ASSADPGGGLSYEQY
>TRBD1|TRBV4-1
ASSQEQGNLYNEQF
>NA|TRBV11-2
ASSPPSRNTIY
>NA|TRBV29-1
SAEGVGAVTDTQY
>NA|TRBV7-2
ASSRGRTPSSQY